The TCR beta chain described here comes from a study of blood T cell repertoires in COVID-19. Sequencing was performed with immunoSEQ multiplex PCR; in TCRdb, only in-frame clones are kept and a portion is missing. The sample holds about 120,000 clones, around 91% seen once. Germline assignment: CDR1 MRHNA and CDR2 SNTAGT. V gave up 5 bases and J gave up 1 base, with 8 bases separating them. This CDR3 contains 13 residues. The gene calls are TRBV6-4 and TRBJ1-1; D might be TRBD1 (5 bases). Sequenced input: peripheral blood. The clonotype originates from a woman aged 55-75 years with COVID-19, enrolled during active disease. The CDR3 region is CASSKTGNTEAFF. In DNA form, the CDR3 reads TGTGCCAGCAGTAAAACAGGGAACACTGAAGCTTTCTTT.